These 16 T cell receptor beta chains came from one sample sequenced in a study of graft-versus-host responses after intestinal transplantation. Only in-frame clones appear in the TCRdb table, and some are missing; sequencing was by immunoSEQ multiplex PCR. The repertoire holds under 45,000 clones, with approximately 93% as singletons. No antigen has been identified for these receptors. The sample was unstimulated CD4+ T cells sorted from spleen or lymph node cells, taken before transplant. All receptors come from a human donor who was the organ donor for an intestinal transplant.

The genes are TRBV7-2 and TRBJ2-1, with 9 nucleotides matching TRBD1. Looked up from germline, CDR1 is SGHTA and CDR2 is FQGNSA. J was trimmed by 7 bases and V by 5 bases; bases with no gene match: 6. This CDR3 has 14 residues. CDR3 bases: TGTGCCAGCAGCCCAGCCGGGACAGGGAATGAGCAGTTCTTC. Amino acids: CASSPAGTGNEQFF.

This clone was counted once. The rearrangement links TRBV5-1 to TRBJ2-3; 16 positions agree with TRBD2. This CDR3 comprises 18 residues. CDR1 is SGHRS and CDR2 is YFSETQ in the germline V gene. The ends lost 0 bases at V and 5 bases at J; junction bases unmatched: 6. The CDR3 DNA is TGCGCCAGCAGCTTGGCGGGACTAGCGGGGGGGATTGGAGATACGCAGTATTTT. Translation gives CASSLAGLAGGIGDTQYF.

The chain recombines TRBV7-9 with TRBJ1-2; no clear D. CDR3 size: 13 residues. The ends were cut back, 0 bases at V and 4 bases at J, with 6 bases in the middle. The germline gives CDR1 SEHNR, CDR2 FQNEAQ (reference sequence). CDR3 residues: CASSLAGSYGYTF. The CDR3 nucleotides are TGTGCCAGCAGCTTAGCAGGCTCCTATGGCTACACCTTC.

The chain employs TRBV7-2 and TRBJ2-7; the D gene is possibly TRBD2 (6 bases). The CDR3 sequence is 13 residues long. From germline, CDR1 is SGHTA and CDR2 FQGNSA. V lost 5 bases and J 5 bases, leaving 13 bases between the germline ends. This CDR3 reads CASSPGGSHEQYF. DNA for the CDR3: TGTGCCAGCAGCCCCGGGGGATCCCACGAGCAGTACTTC. Looking up the rest from reference TRBV7-2 and TRBJ2-7 gives the full variable domain: GAGVSQSPSNKVTEKGKDVELRCDPISGHTALYWYRQSLGQGLEFLIYFQGNSAPDKSGLPSDRFSAERTGGSVSTLTIQRTQQEDSAVYLCASSPGGSHEQYFGPGTRLTVT.

The chain is built from TRBV6-5 and TRBJ2-7; 10 positions agree with TRBD1. The CDR3 consists of 14 residues. V was clipped by 2 bases and J by 2 bases; unmatched bases: 0. Germline CDR1 reads MNHEY; CDR2 reads SVGAGI. As DNA, the CDR3 is TGTGCCAGCAGTTACGGGACAGGGGCCTACGAGCAGTACTTC. It is translated as CASSYGTGAYEQYF.

This chain joins TRBV7-2 and TRBJ2-1; TRBD2 aligns across 7 bases. The germline V gene has CDR1 SGHTA and CDR2 FQGNSA. V shed 4 bases and J 8 bases; nucleotides not matched to a gene: 11. The CDR3 loop spans 15 amino acids. CDR3 region: CASSSSGHAWDEQFF. The CDR3 nucleotides are TGTGCCAGCAGCTCTAGCGGACACGCCTGGGATGAGCAGTTCTTC.

The chain couples TRBV5-1 to TRBJ2-5, with TRBD2 matching over 10 bases. Per germline, CDR1 SGHRS and CDR2 YFSETQ. Losses at the gene ends were 4 bases for V and 7 bases for J; bases not matched to a gene: 13. The CDR3 totals 16 residues. The CDR3 here is CASSPEPSGGVTTQYF. CDR3 bases: TGCGCCAGCAGCCCCGAACCTAGCGGGGGAGTGACGACCCAGTACTTC.

The V gene is TRBV7-2, the J gene TRBJ2-3, with D perhaps TRBD1 (5 bases). V was trimmed by 1 base and J by 2 bases, leaving 10 bases between them. CDR3 length: 15 amino acids. Germline CDR1 is SGHTA and CDR2 is FQGNSA. In nucleotides, the CDR3 is TGTGCCAGCAGCTTAGACAGGATCTTCACAGATACGCAGTATTTT. Its translation: CASSLDRIFTDTQYF.

The rearrangement joins TRBV4-2 to TRBJ2-7; 10 positions agree with TRBD2. V was pared by 0 bases and J by 3 bases, with 5 bases of the junction left unmatched. The CDR3 contains 16 residues. From germline, CDR1 is LGHNA and CDR2 YNFKEQ. The chain's CDR3 is CASSQERSGGHYEQYF. The CDR3 DNA is TGTGCCAGCAGCCAAGAACGTAGCGGGGGGCACTACGAGCAGTACTTC.

V and J are TRBV7-2 and TRBJ1-3; D not certain. CDR3 length: 11 residues. The germline V and J ends were trimmed by 5 bases and 2 bases, with 1 base remaining between them. Germline CDR1 is SGHTA and CDR2 is FQGNSA. The CDR3 protein is CASSPGNTIYF. The DNA of the CDR3 is TGTGCCAGCAGCCCTGGAAACACCATATATTTT.

This chain connects TRBV6-5 to TRBJ2-5; D remains unclear. V dropped 5 bases and J dropped 4 bases, with 8 bases sitting between them. This CDR3 comprises 12 residues. Germline CDR1 MNHEY, CDR2 SVGAGI. DNA for the CDR3: TGTGCCAGCAGTCCGCTCGGAGAGACCCAGTACTTC. This encodes CASSPLGETQYF.

This clone is a singleton in its sample. The rearrangement links TRBV11-3 to TRBJ1-5, with unresolved D. This CDR3 has 13 residues. Deletions cut 0 bases from V and 10 bases from J, with 10 bases between. Germline CDR1 SGHNT, CDR2 YENEEA. CDR3: CASSLDRVAPQHF. The DNA of the CDR3 is TGTGCCAGCAGCTTAGATCGGGTGGCCCCCCAGCATTTT.

Here the CDR3 DNA reads TGCGCCAGCAGCGAAAGCAATCAGCCCCAGCATTTT. Translated: CASSESNQPQHF. The chain recombines TRBV10-1 with TRBJ1-5; D unclear. CDR1 WNHNN and CDR2 SYGVQD come from the germline V gene (reference sequence). The CDR3 consists of 12 residues. Trimming took 6 bases from V and 1 from J, leaving 4 bases between them.

The chain is built from TRBV10-3 and TRBJ1-2; 7 bases match TRBD1. The V and J ends lost 6 bases and 6 bases, in that order; junction bases with no gene match: 4. Germline CDR1 and CDR2: ENHRY and SYGVKD. CDR3 length equals 12 residues. CDR3 in DNA: TGTGCCATCAGGAAGACAGGGCATGGCTACACCTTC. This sequence encodes CAIRKTGHGYTF.

This rearrangement joins TRBV4-3 to TRBJ2-3; D gene unclear. CDR3 length: 16 residues. Per the germline V gene, CDR1 is LGHNA and CDR2 is YSLEER. V shed 0 bases and J shed 2 bases, with 12 bases lying between them. CDR3 residues: CASSQDPAAPTDTQYF. The CDR3, as DNA: TGCGCCAGCAGCCAAGACCCGGCAGCCCCCACAGATACGCAGTATTTT.

The chain uses TRBV5-1 and TRBJ1-1, with 9 bases fitting TRBD1. The junction had 5 bases not matched to a gene; V was cut back by 4 bases and J by 1 base. This CDR3 has 15 residues. Germline V gene lookup returns CDR1 SGHRS and CDR2 YFSETQ. For the CDR3, the DNA is TGCGCCAGCAGCACGGGGGGACAGGGGAACACTGAAGCTTTCTTT. This sequence encodes CASSTGGQGNTEAFF.